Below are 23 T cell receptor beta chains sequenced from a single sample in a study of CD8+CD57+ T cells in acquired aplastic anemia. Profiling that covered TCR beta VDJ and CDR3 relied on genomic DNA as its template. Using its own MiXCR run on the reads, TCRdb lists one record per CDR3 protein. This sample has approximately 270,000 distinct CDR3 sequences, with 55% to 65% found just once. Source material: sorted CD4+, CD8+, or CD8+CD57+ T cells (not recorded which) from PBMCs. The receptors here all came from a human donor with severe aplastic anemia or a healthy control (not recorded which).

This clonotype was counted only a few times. The CDR3 sequence: CATSATPGLAGDIGVYNEQFF. The CDR3 DNA follows: TGTGCCACCAGTGCCACCCCGGGACTAGCGGGAGATATTGGAGTGTACAATGAGCAGTTCTTC. The gene calls are TRBV24-1 and TRBJ2-1; TRBD2 agrees at 14 bases. The CDR3 is 21 amino acids. V trimming: 5 bases; J trimming: 4 bases; junction bases outside the gene matches: 18. From germline, CDR1 is KGHDR and CDR2 SFDVKD.

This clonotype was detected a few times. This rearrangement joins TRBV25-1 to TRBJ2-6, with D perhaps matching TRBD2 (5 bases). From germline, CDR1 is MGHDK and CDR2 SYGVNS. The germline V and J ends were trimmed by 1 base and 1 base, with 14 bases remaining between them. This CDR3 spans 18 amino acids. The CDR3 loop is CASSEWTVKRSGANVLTF. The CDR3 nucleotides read TGTGCCAGCAGTGAATGGACTGTCAAAAGATCTGGGGCCAACGTCCTGACTTTC.

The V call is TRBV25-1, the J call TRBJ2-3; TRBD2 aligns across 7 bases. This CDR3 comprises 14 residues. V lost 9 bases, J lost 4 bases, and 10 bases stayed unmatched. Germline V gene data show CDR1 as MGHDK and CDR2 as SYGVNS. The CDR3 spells CASSIGGSADTQYF. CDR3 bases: TGTGCCAGTAGTATAGGCGGGAGCGCAGATACGCAGTATTTT.

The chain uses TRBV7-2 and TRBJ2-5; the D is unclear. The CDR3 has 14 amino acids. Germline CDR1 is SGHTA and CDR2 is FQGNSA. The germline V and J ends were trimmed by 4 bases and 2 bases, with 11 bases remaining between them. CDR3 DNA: TGTGCCAGCAGCTCCCACGCCCTTCAAGAGACCCAGTACTTC. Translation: CASSSHALQETQYF.

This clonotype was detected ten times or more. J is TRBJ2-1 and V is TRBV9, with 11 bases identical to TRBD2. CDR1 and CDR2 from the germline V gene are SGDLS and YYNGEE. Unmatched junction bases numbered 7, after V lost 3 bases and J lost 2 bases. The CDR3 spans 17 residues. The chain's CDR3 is CASSGRLAGYPYNEQFF. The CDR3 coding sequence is TGTGCCAGCAGCGGAAGACTAGCGGGGTACCCCTACAATGAGCAGTTCTTC. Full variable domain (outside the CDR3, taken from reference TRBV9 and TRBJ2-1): DSGVTQTPKHLITATGQRVTLRCSPRSGDLSVYWYQQSLDQGLQFLIQYYNGEERAKGNILERFSAQQFPDLHSELNLSSLELGDSALYFCASSGRLAGYPYNEQFFGPGTRLTVL.

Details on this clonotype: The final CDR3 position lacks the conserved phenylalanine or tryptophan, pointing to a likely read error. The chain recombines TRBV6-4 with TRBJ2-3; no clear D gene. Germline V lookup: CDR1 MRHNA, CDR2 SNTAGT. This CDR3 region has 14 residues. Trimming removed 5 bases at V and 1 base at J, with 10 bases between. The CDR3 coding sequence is TGTGCCAGCAGTTCCACCAGAGGCACAGATACGCAGTATTCT. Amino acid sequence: CASSSTRGTDTQYS.

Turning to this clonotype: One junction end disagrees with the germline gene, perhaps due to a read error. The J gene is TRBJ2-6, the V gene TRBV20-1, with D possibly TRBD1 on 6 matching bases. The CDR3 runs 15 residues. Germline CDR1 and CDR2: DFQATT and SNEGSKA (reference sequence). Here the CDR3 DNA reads TGCAGTGCCAGCGATCAGGCGGCTGGGGACAACGTCCAGACTTTC. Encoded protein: CSASDQAAGDNVQTF.

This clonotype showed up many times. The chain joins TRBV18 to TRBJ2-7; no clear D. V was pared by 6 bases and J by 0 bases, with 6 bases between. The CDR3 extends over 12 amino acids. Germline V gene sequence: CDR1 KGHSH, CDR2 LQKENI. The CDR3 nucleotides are TGTGCCAGCTCGTCCAACTCCTACGAGCAGTACTTC. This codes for CASSSNSYEQYF.

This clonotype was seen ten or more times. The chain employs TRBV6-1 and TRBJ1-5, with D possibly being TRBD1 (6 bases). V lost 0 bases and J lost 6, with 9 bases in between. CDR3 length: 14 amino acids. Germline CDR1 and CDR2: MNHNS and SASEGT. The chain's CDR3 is CASSEAPRGQPQHF. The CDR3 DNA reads TGTGCCAGCAGTGAAGCGCCCAGGGGTCAGCCCCAGCATTTT.

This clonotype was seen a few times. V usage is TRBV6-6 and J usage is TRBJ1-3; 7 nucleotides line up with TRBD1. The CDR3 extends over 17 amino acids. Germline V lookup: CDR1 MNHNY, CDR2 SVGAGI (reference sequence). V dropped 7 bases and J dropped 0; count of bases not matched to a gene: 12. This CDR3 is CASTGGGQSRSGNTIYF. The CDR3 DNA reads TGTGCCAGCACCGGGGGGGGACAGTCACGCTCTGGAAACACCATATATTTT.

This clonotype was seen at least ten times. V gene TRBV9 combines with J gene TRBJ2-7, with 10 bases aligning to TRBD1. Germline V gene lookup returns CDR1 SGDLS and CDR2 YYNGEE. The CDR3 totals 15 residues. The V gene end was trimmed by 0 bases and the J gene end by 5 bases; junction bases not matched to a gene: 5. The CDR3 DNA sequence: TGTGCCAGCAGCGTAGGGACAGGGGGTACCCACGAGCAGTACTTC. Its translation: CASSVGTGGTHEQYF.

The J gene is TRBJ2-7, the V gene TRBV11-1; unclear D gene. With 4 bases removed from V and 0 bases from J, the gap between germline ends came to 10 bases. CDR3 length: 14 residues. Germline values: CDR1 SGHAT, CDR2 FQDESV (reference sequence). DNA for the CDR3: TGTGCCAGCAGCTACGATGCGGCCTCCTACGAGCAGTACTTC. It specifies CASSYDAASYEQYF.

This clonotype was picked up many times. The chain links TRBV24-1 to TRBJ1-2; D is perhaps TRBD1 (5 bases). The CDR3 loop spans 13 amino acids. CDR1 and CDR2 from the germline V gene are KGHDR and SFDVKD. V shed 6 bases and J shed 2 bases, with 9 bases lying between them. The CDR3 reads CATSHRTNYGYTF. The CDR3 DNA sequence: TGTGCCACCAGTCACAGGACCAACTATGGCTACACCTTC.

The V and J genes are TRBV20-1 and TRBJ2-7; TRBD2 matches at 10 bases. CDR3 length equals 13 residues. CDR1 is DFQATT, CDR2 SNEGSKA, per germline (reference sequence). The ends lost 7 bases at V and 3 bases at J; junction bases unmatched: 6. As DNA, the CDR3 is TGCAGTGTTTCGAGCGGGAGGGGCTACGAGCAGTACTTC. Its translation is CSVSSGRGYEQYF.

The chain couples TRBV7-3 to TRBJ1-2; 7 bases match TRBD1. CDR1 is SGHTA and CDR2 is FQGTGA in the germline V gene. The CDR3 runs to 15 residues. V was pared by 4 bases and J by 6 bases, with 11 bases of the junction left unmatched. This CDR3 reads CASSSRRDRGDGYTF. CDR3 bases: TGTGCCAGCAGCTCTAGGAGGGACAGAGGGGATGGCTACACCTTC.

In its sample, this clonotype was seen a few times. CDR3 in amino acids: CSASLRGETQYF. DNA of the CDR3: TGCAGTGCTAGTCTTCGGGGAGAGACCCAGTACTTC. The chain couples TRBV20-1 to TRBJ2-5; TRBD2 is a possible D gene (5 bases). Germline V gives CDR1 DFQATT, CDR2 SNEGSKA (reference sequence). The CDR3 has 12 amino acids. Trimming stripped 3 bases from V and 4 bases from J, with 9 bases between.

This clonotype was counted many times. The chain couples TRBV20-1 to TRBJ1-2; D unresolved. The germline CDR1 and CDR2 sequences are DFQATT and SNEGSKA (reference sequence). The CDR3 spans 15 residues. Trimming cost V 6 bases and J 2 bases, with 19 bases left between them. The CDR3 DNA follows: TGCAGTGCCCCAAGGTCCGGGTCTGGGAACTATGGCTACACCTTC. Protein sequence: CSAPRSGSGNYGYTF.

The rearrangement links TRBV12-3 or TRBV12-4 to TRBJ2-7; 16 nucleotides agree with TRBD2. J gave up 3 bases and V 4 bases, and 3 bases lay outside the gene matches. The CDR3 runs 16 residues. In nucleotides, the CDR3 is TGTGCCAGCAGTTACGGGACTAGCGGGGGGGTCTACGAGCAGTACTTC. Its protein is CASSYGTSGGVYEQYF.

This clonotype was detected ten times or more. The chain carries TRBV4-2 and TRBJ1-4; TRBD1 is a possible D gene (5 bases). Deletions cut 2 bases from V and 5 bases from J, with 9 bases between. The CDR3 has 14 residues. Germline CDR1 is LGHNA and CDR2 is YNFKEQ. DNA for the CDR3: TGTGCCAGCAGCCAATCACGGGGCAATGAAAAACTGTTTTTT. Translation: CASSQSRGNEKLFF.

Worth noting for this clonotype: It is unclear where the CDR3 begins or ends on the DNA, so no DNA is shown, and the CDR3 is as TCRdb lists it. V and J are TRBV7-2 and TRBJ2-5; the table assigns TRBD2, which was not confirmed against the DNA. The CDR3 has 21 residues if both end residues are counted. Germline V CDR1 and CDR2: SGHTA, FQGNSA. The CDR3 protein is CASSFYVCSARVLAGEETQYF.

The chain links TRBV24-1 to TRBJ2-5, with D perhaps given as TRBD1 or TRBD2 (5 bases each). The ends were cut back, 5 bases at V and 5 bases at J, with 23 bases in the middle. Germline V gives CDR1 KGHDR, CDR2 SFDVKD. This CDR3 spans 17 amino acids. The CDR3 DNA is TGTGCCACCAGTGGCGATCCCGGGACCGCCTTTTGTGAGACCCAGTACTTC. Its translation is CATSGDPGTAFCETQYF.

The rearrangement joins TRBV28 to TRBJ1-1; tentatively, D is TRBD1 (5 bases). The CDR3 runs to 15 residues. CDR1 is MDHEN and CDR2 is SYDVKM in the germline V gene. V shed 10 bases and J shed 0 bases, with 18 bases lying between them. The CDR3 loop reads CATRGPGGLNTEAFF. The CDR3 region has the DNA TGTGCCACCCGGGGCCCCGGCGGCCTGAACACTGAAGCTTTCTTT.

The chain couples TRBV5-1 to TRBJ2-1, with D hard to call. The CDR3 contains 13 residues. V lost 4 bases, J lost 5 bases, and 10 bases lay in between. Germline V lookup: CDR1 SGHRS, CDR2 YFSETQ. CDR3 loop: CASSQPPDNEQFF. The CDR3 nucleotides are TGCGCCAGCAGCCAACCTCCCGACAATGAGCAGTTCTTC.